The entry that follows covers one T cell receptor beta chain sequence. The data stem from a study of OX40 agonist ivuxolimab in advanced cancers. Per the germline V gene, CDR1 is SGDLS and CDR2 is YYNGEE. V lost 4 bases, J lost 5 bases, and 11 bases stayed unmatched. The CDR3 loop spans 17 amino acids. Clones were sequenced by immunoSEQ multiplex PCR, and TCRdb holds only the in-frame ones, with some missing. This table has around 110,000 clones, roughly 95% appearing once. This clonotype was obtained from an adult with an advanced solid tumor such as melanoma, head and neck, liver or kidney cancer. Specimen: CD4+ or CD8+ T cells sorted from blood, collected in a trial of the OX40 agonist ivuxolimab. This rearrangement joins TRBV9 to TRBJ2-3; 12 bases agree with TRBD2. The CDR3 DNA is TGTGCCAGCAGCAGGACTAGCGGGATGGGGTTGGGAGATACGCAGTATTTT. Its protein product is CASSRTSGMGLGDTQYF.